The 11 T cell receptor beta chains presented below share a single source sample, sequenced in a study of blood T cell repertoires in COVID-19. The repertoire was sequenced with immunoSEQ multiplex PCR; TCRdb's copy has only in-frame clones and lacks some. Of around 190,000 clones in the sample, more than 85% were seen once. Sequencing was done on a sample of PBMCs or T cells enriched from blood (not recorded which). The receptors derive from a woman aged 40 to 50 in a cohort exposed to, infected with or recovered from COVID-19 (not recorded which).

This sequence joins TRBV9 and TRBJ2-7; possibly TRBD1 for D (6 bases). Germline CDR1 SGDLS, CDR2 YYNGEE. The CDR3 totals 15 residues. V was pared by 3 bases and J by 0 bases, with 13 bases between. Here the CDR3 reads CASSAEGQPSYEQYF. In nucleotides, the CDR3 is TGTGCCAGCAGCGCCGAAGGACAGCCCTCCTACGAGCAGTACTTC. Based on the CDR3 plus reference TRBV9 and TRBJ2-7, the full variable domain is DSGVTQTPKHLITATGQRVTLRCSPRSGDLSVYWYQQSLDQGLQFLIQYYNGEERAKGNILERFSAQQFPDLHSELNLSSLELGDSALYFCASSAEGQPSYEQYFGPGTRLTVT.

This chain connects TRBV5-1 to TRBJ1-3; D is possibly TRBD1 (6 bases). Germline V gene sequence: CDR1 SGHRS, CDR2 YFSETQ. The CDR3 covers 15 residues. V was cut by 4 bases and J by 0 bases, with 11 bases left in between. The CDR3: CASSPGTSSGNTIYF. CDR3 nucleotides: TGCGCCAGCAGCCCGGGGACAAGCTCTGGAAACACCATATATTTT. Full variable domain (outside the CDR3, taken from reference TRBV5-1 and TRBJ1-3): KAGVTQTPRYLIKTRGQQVTLSCSPISGHRSVSWYQQTPGQGLQFLFEYFSETQRNKGNFPGRFSGRQFSNSRSEMNVSTLELGDSALYLCASSPGTSSGNTIYFGEGSWLTVV.

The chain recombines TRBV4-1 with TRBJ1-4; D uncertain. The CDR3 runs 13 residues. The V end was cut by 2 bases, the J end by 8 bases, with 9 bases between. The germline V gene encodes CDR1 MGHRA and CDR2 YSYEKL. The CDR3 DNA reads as TGCGCCAGCAGCCAACCCGGGAGCGAAAAACTGTTTTTT. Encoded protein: CASSQPGSEKLFF.

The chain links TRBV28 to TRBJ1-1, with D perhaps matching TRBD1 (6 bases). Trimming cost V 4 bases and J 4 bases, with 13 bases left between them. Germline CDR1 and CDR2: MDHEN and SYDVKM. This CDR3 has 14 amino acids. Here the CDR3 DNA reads TGTGCCAGCAGTTCTACAGGGCGGAGCACTGAAGCTTTCTTT. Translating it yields CASSSTGRSTEAFF.

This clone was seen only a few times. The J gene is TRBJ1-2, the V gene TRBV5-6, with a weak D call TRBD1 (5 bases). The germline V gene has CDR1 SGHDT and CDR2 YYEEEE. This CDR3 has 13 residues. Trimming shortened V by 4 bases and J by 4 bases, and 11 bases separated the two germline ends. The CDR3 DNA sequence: TGTGCCAGCAGCCTCAGGGAGGGCTATGGCTACACCTTC. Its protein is CASSLREGYGYTF. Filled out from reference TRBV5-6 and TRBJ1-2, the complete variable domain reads DAGVTQSPTHLIKTRGQQVTLRCSPKSGHDTVSWYQQALGQGPQFIFQYYEEEERQRGNFPDRFSGHQFPNYSSELNVNALLLGDSALYLCASSLREGYGYTFGSGTRLTVV.

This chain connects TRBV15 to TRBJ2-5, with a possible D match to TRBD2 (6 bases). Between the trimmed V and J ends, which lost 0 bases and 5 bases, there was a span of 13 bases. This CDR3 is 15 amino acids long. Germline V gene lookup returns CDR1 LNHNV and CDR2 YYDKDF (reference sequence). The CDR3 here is CATSREGGARETQYF. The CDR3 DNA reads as TGTGCCACCAGCAGAGAAGGAGGGGCGAGGGAGACCCAGTACTTC.

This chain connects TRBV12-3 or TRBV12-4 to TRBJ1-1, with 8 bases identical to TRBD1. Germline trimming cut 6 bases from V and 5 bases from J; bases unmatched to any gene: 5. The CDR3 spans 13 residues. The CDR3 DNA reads TGTGCCAGCAGAGACAGGGGAGGAACTGAAGCTTTCTTT. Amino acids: CASRDRGGTEAFF.

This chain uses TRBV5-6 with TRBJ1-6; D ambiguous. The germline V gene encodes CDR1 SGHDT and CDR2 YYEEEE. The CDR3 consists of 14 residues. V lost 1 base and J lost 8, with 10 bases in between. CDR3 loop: CASSLFGSYSPLHF. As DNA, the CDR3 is TGTGCCAGCAGCTTGTTTGGCAGTTATTCACCCCTCCACTTT.

The CDR3 DNA sequence: TGTGCCAGCAGCCAAGGGGGGGTCGGGGAGCTGTTTTTT. Translated: CASSQGGVGELFF. The V and J genes are TRBV14 and TRBJ2-2, with D tentatively TRBD2 (6 bases). The V and J ends lost 1 base and 7 bases respectively, with 7 bases between them. The CDR3 extends over 13 amino acids. From germline, CDR1 is SGHDN and CDR2 FVKESK.

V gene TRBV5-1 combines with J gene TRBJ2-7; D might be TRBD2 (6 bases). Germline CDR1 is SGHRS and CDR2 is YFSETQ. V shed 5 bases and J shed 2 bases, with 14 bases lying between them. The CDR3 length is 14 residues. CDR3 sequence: CASRYKGGTYEQYF. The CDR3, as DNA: TGCGCCAGCAGATACAAGGGAGGCACCTACGAGCAGTACTTC.

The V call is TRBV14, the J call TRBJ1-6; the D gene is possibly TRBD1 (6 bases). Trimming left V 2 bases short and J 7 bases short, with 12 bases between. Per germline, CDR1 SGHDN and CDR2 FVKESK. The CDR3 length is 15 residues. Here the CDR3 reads CASSQRGAQNSPLHF. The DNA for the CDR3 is TGTGCCAGCAGCCAACGGGGGGCTCAAAATTCACCCCTCCACTTT.